This TCR beta chain derives from a study of spatial heterogeneity in lung cancer. Study-level information: The donors were some 70 patients with non-small cell lung cancer that was early-stage and untreated. Sequences of the beta chain were consistently detected in greater numbers than alpha-chain sequences.

In this sample, this clonotype turned up many times. Germline V gene sequence: CDR1 SGHRS, CDR2 YFSETQ. Trimming took 5 bases from V and 8 from J; bases not matched to a gene: 4. CDR3 size: 14 residues. TCRdb called the 5' RACE reads again in MiXCR, with one record for every CDR3 protein. Of roughly 15,000 distinct CDR3 sequences in the sample, about 6% were seen once. Time point denoted: blood at routine non-recurrence follow-up after resection. The sequenced sample was PBMCs, obtained at follow-up. The rearrangement links TRBV5-1 to TRBJ1-6, with 10 bases lining up with TRBD1. The source is a male donor with early-stage non-small cell lung cancer. For the CDR3, the DNA is TGCGCCAGCAGTACGGGGACAGGGGATTCACCCCTCCACTTT. It yields the protein CASSTGTGDSPLHF.